This T cell receptor beta chain originates from a study of blood T cell repertoires in COVID-19. Study information: Italy, Spain and the United States were the sources of the convalescent and acute COVID-19 samples. Sources were T cells, B-cell-depleted T cells, or PBMCs; the material itself was cDNA or gDNA.

CDR1 and CDR2 (germline): SGHTA, FQGNSA. V was pared by 6 bases and J by 0 bases, with 10 bases of the junction left unmatched. The CDR3 spans 16 residues. Original data processing: Counts of nucleated cells, estimated from reference gene primer amplification, were obtained. TCRdb's copy holds only in-frame clones and misses some; the assay was immunoSEQ multiplex PCR. V, J and clone size derive from that table, while D and trimming were established from the DNA sequence. The sample carries 120,000 or so clones, 75% to 85% recorded once. The sequenced sample consisted of peripheral blood. The TCR was taken from a man aged 35 to 55 with active or convalescent COVID-19. The V gene is TRBV7-2, the J gene TRBJ2-7, with TRBD2 identical over 8 bases. CDR3 sequence: CASSPQVAGSSYEQYF. CDR3 DNA: TGTGCCAGCAGTCCCCAGGTAGCGGGGAGCTCCTACGAGCAGTACTTC.